The next 23 T cell receptor beta chains were all read from a single sample in a study of T cells after yellow fever vaccination (dated 2019 in TCRdb). The treatment or condition label here, explained by the study, means: live attenuated yellow fever vaccine strain. The library was obtained by 5' RACE. TCRdb shows the sequencer as Illumina NovaSeq 6000. In-frame beta chains were kept once TCRdb had trimmed the public reads at Q25 with fastp and called clones with MiXCR. For every CDR3 protein sequence, its rows merge into one entry that carries the most common genes and DNA. Across this sample there are more than 300,000 distinct CDR3 sequences, with about 10% seen only once. Roughly 3% of the sample belongs to the ten largest clones. Sequenced here: CD4+ T cells sorted from PBMCs, sampled 45 days after the yellow fever booster vaccination. The receptors originated from a man aged 18 to 29 who received the YFV17D yellow fever vaccine.

The rearrangement links TRBV5-6 to TRBJ2-2; 10 bases agree with TRBD1. Germline V gives CDR1 SGHDT, CDR2 YYEEEE. V was clipped by 3 bases and J by 4 bases; unmatched bases: 6. This CDR3 comprises 16 residues. CDR3 sequence reads: CASSWRDRGGTGELFF. As DNA, the CDR3 is TGTGCCAGCAGCTGGCGGGACAGGGGAGGCACCGGGGAGCTGTTTTTT.

This chain connects TRBV7-2 to TRBJ1-6; TRBD1 matches 7 bases. Germline values: CDR1 SGHTA, CDR2 FQGNSA. The ends lost 5 bases at V and 9 bases at J; junction bases unmatched: 10. The CDR3 totals 15 residues. The CDR3 bases are TGTGCCAGCAGCCCACGACAGGGCCCGAGTTCACCCCTCCACTTT. This sequence encodes CASSPRQGPSSPLHF.

The rearrangement links TRBV14 to TRBJ2-5, with 7 positions matching TRBD2. Germline values: CDR1 SGHDN, CDR2 FVKESK. The CDR3 is 16 residues long. V gave up 4 bases and J gave up 4 bases; unmatched junction bases: 12. CDR3 sequence: CASSPGVSSGRETQYF. The CDR3 DNA follows: TGTGCCAGCAGCCCAGGAGTGAGTAGCGGGCGAGAGACCCAGTACTTC.

This clonotype was seen a few times. The V and J genes are TRBV18 and TRBJ2-3, with D unclear. V was cut by 0 bases and J by 0 bases, with 4 bases left in between. This CDR3 is built from 14 residues. Germline CDR1 is KGHSH and CDR2 is LQKENI. The CDR3 loop is CASSPPHSTDTQYF. The CDR3 DNA reads TGTGCCAGCTCACCACCCCATAGCACAGATACGCAGTATTTT.

This clonotype has a count of ten or more. This chain connects TRBV7-8 to TRBJ2-5, with no clear D. The CDR3 is 13 amino acids. Deletions cut 1 base from V and 3 bases from J, with 6 bases between. The germline gives CDR1 SGHVS, CDR2 FQNEAQ. CDR3 protein: CASSLEWEETQYF. The CDR3, as DNA: TGTGCCAGCAGCTTAGAGTGGGAAGAGACCCAGTACTTC.

Regarding this clonotype: Mismatch with germline at one junction end may stem from a read error. As DNA, the CDR3 is TGTGCCAGCAGCCAAGCTAGCAATCTGCCCCAGCATTTT. Encoded protein: CASSQASNLPQHF. V gene TRBV3-1 combines with J gene TRBJ1-5; D remains ambiguous. This CDR3 region has 13 residues. Germline-derived CDR1 and CDR2 are LGHDT and YNNKEL (reference sequence).

In its sample, this clonotype was seen many times. This sequence joins TRBV5-1 and TRBJ2-3, with a tentative D call TRBD2 (6 bases). This CDR3 comprises 14 residues. Deletions cut 5 bases from V and 2 bases from J, with 12 bases between. Germline V CDR1 and CDR2: SGHRS, YFSETQ. The CDR3 nucleotides read TGCGCCAGCAGGGTGCTAGCGAACACAGATACGCAGTATTTT. As protein: CASRVLANTDTQYF.

The rearrangement joins TRBV28 to TRBJ1-6; 7 bases agree with TRBD1. CDR1 is MDHEN and CDR2 is SYDVKM in the germline V gene. The CDR3 sequence is 16 residues long. J gave up 9 bases and V 4 bases, and 12 bases lay outside the gene matches. The CDR3 loop is CASSSRPGQLSSPLHF. The CDR3 DNA sequence: TGTGCCAGCAGTTCACGACCGGGACAGCTAAGTTCACCCCTCCACTTT.

This clonotype appeared a few times. The genes are TRBV7-2 and TRBJ2-2, with unresolved D. V lost 6 bases to trimming and J lost 1 base, with 6 bases between them. In germline, CDR1 is SGHTA, CDR2 FQGNSA. The CDR3 sequence is 13 residues long. In DNA form, the CDR3 reads TGTGCCAGCAGGCAAGAGAACACCGGGGAGCTGTTTTTT. Residues: CASRQENTGELFF.

The V and J genes are TRBV18 and TRBJ2-1; D may be TRBD2 (5 bases). CDR3 length: 12 residues. The V gene's germline CDR1 is KGHSH and CDR2 LQKENI. The ends were cut back, 5 bases at V and 8 bases at J, with 10 bases in the middle. Here the CDR3 reads CASSREGDEQFF. DNA for the CDR3: TGTGCCAGCTCAAGAGAGGGAGATGAGCAGTTCTTC.

V gene TRBV6-6 combines with J gene TRBJ2-1; 11 bases line up with TRBD1. This CDR3 is built from 15 residues. Germline assignment: CDR1 MNHNY and CDR2 SVGAGI (reference sequence). V dropped 10 bases and J dropped 8; count of bases not matched to a gene: 13. As DNA, the CDR3 is TGTGCCACCGGGAACCGGGACAGGGGGTACGATGAGCAGTTCTTC. This encodes CATGNRDRGYDEQFF.

CDR3 region: CSAGQGDQPQHF. In DNA form, the CDR3 reads TGCAGCGCGGGACAGGGCGATCAGCCCCAGCATTTT. The V and J genes are TRBV29-1 and TRBJ1-5; 9 positions match TRBD1. Germline lookup yields CDR1 SQVTM and CDR2 ANQGSEA. The CDR3 extends over 12 amino acids. Trimming removed 7 bases from V and 5 bases from J; junction bases left unmatched: 3. Using reference TRBV29-1 and TRBJ1-5 for the parts outside the CDR3, the full variable domain is SAVISQKPSRDICQRGTSLTIQCQVDSQVTMMFWYRQQPGQSLTLIATANQGSEATYESGFVIDKFPISRPNLTFSTLTVSNMSPEDSSIYLCSAGQGDQPQHFGDGTRLSIL.

The chain combines TRBV6-6 with TRBJ2-7, with a weak D call TRBD1 (5 bases). The CDR3 covers 13 residues. The V gene's germline CDR1 is MNHNY and CDR2 SVGAGI (reference sequence). The V gene lost 4 bases and the J gene lost 3 bases, with 10 bases spanning the gap. CDR3 in amino acids: CASSWLGLYEQYV. CDR3 bases: TGTGCCAGCAGTTGGTTGGGGCTCTACGAGCAGTACGTC.

The J gene is TRBJ1-1, the V gene TRBV5-1; D remains ambiguous. CDR1 and CDR2 (germline): SGHRS, YFSETQ. V lost 4 bases and J 4 bases, leaving 8 bases between the germline ends. The CDR3 covers 12 residues. CDR3 in amino acids: CASSGKGTEAFF. The DNA for the CDR3 is TGCGCCAGCAGCGGGAAGGGCACTGAAGCTTTCTTT. The variable domain in full, completed from reference TRBV5-1 and TRBJ1-1, reads KAGVTQTPRYLIKTRGQQVTLSCSPISGHRSVSWYQQTPGQGLQFLFEYFSETQRNKGNFPGRFSGRQFSNSRSEMNVSTLELGDSALYLCASSGKGTEAFFGQGTRLTVV.

The chain joins TRBV7-6 to TRBJ1-2, with 12 bases fitting TRBD1. V shed 3 bases and J 7 bases; nucleotides not matched to a gene: 6. Germline-derived CDR1 and CDR2 are SGHVS and FNYEAQ. The CDR3 extends over 15 amino acids. Here the CDR3 DNA reads TGTGCCAGCAGCTTGGGGACAGGGGGCGCGGGTGGCTACACCTTC. As protein: CASSLGTGGAGGYTF.

CDR3 sequence reads: CASSVAGLTDTQYF. CDR3 DNA: TGTGCCAGCAGCGTAGCGGGGCTCACAGATACGCAGTATTTT. The chain recombines TRBV9 with TRBJ2-3; perhaps D is TRBD1 or TRBD2 (5 bases each). This CDR3 has 14 residues. Trimming took off 0 bases at V and 2 bases at J, with 7 bases between the two ends. Germline V gene sequence: CDR1 SGDLS, CDR2 YYNGEE.

This clonotype was detected only a few times. CDR3 sequence: CASSQEGIRLSTDTQYF. The CDR3 nucleotides are TGCGCCAGCAGCCAAGAGGGGATACGACTTAGCACAGATACGCAGTATTTT. The gene calls are TRBV4-1 and TRBJ2-3, with D unresolved. V was trimmed by 0 bases and J by 0 bases, leaving 13 bases between them. Germline V lookup: CDR1 MGHRA, CDR2 YSYEKL. The CDR3 covers 17 residues.

Here the CDR3 DNA reads TGCGCCAGCAGCGCCGGATGGCAGGTCCCCTCCTACGAGCAGTACTTC. It is translated as CASSAGWQVPSYEQYF. This chain connects TRBV4-1 to TRBJ2-7; no clear D. Germline lookup yields CDR1 MGHRA and CDR2 YSYEKL. Between the trimmed V and J ends, which lost 5 bases and 0 bases, there was a span of 17 bases. This CDR3 spans 16 amino acids.

This clonotype was recorded many times. This rearrangement joins TRBV28 to TRBJ2-2; D is perhaps TRBD1 or TRBD2 (5 bases each). Germline lookup yields CDR1 MDHEN and CDR2 SYDVKM. This CDR3 contains 19 residues. Trimming took 5 bases from V and 0 from J, leaving 22 bases between them. CDR3 sequence reads: CASSLKLLRRGSNTGELFF. In DNA form, the CDR3 reads TGTGCCAGCAGTCTGAAACTGCTCAGACGGGGCTCGAACACCGGGGAGCTGTTTTTT. The full variable domain, with the rest looked up from reference TRBV28 and TRBJ2-2, is DVKVTQSSRYLVKRTGEKVFLECVQDMDHENMFWYRQDPGLGLRLIYFSYDVKMKEKGDIPEGYSVSREKKERFSLILESASTNQTSMYLCASSLKLLRRGSNTGELFFGEGSRLTVL.

This chain connects TRBV5-5 to TRBJ1-5; possible D gene TRBD1, 5 bases. The CDR3 consists of 15 residues. V was trimmed by 4 bases and J by 7 bases, leaving 18 bases between them. From germline, CDR1 is SGHKS and CDR2 YYEKEE (reference sequence). The CDR3 protein is CASSRGTTSGQPQHF. The CDR3 DNA reads as TGTGCCAGCAGCCGCGGGACTACCAGCGGGCAGCCCCAGCATTTT.

This clonotype was seen a handful of times. J is TRBJ2-5 and V is TRBV3-1; D may be TRBD2 (6 bases). V was cut by 4 bases and J by 2 bases, with 17 bases left in between. Germline CDR1 LGHDT, CDR2 YNNKEL (reference sequence). CDR3 length: 16 amino acids. The CDR3, as DNA: TGTGCCAGCAGCCCCTTCCTAACCGGAGGGCAAGAGACCCAGTACTTC. Protein sequence: CASSPFLTGGQETQYF.

This clonotype was observed a few times. V gene TRBV29-1 combines with J gene TRBJ1-1; D unclear. V was trimmed by 3 bases and J by 1 base, leaving 6 bases between them. The CDR3 has 12 amino acids. The germline V gene has CDR1 SQVTM and CDR2 ANQGSEA. CDR3 coding DNA: TGCAGCGTTGACAGGTCGAACACTGAAGCTTTCTTT. Protein product: CSVDRSNTEAFF.

This clonotype has a count of ten or more. The rearrangement uses TRBV20-1 and TRBJ2-1, with D perhaps being TRBD1 or TRBD2 (5 bases each). Germline CDR1 reads DFQATT; CDR2 reads SNEGSKA (reference sequence). Trimming took off 3 bases at V and 2 bases at J, with 14 bases between the two ends. The CDR3 is 15 residues long. CDR3 loop: CSARKTGTPYNEQFF. CDR3 nucleotides: TGCAGTGCTAGGAAGACGGGGACGCCCTACAATGAGCAGTTCTTC.